These T cell receptor beta chains were read from a single sample in a study of blood T cell repertoires in COVID-19. TCRdb's copy holds only in-frame clones and misses some; the assay was immunoSEQ multiplex PCR. The table lists some 50,000 clones, approximately 80% of them singletons. Sequencing used peripheral blood. The receptors originated from a man aged 40-50 years with acute or convalescent COVID-19. Both conserved end residues are part of each CDR3. Expanded clones are given a class, and other clones once, few, many or no size at all.

v_gene | len | abundance | CDR3aa
TRBV7-9 | 15 | . | CASSSYRGRGNTIYF
TRBV4-1 | 14 | . | CASRSRTGKNIQYF
TRBV2 | 15 | . | CASTKGGDRNYGYTF
TRBV7-8 | 19 | . | CASSLGSLAGATSTDTQYF
TRBV5-1 | 16 | once | CASSLKEGGRDTEAFF
TRBV19 | 14 | once | CASSISYREDTQYF
TRBV2 | 14 | once | CASSLGQAQSPLHF
TRBV12-3/TRBV12-4 | 13 | few | CASSLRQGRGYTF
TRBV3-1/TRBV3-2 | 11 | . | CASRQDTEAFF
TRBV9 | 18 | . | CASSGREGGAPSTDTQYF
TRBV5-1 | 15 | . | CASSLSYTSAGEGIF
TRBV2 | 14 | once | CASSADRDGQPQHF
TRBV7-2 | 17 | . | CASSHGGLAAITDTQYF
TRBV18 | 15 | once | CASSPPSGGNTEAFF
TRBV25-1 | 16 | . | CASSSAGTIYNSPLHF
TRBV30 | 11 | . | CAWGGLPEAFF
TRBV11-2 | 13 | once | CASSFGQINIQYF